The 21 T cell receptor beta chains in this list originate from one sample, sequenced in a study of OX40 agonist ivuxolimab in advanced cancers. Clones were read by immunoSEQ multiplex PCR, and TCRdb kept only the in-frame ones, dropping some. Among tens of thousands of clones, 88% were seen once, and the ten largest hold roughly 0.7%. The source was CD4+ or CD8+ T cells sorted from blood, collected in a trial of the OX40 agonist ivuxolimab. These receptors came from an adult with an advanced solid tumor such as melanoma, head and neck, liver or kidney cancer.

This clone was counted a few times. As DNA, the CDR3 is TGCGCCAGCAGCCTGGGACAGGGTGGGCGAAGAGAGACCCAGTACTTC. It specifies CASSLGQGGRRETQYF. The genes are TRBV5-1 and TRBJ2-5, with 9 bases fitting TRBD1. The CDR3 runs 16 residues. J lost 4 bases, V lost 4 bases, and 11 bases had no gene match. The germline V gene has CDR1 SGHRS and CDR2 YFSETQ.

The chain carries TRBV6-1 and TRBJ1-2; D unclear. Germline V lookup: CDR1 MNHNS, CDR2 SASEGT. The CDR3 consists of 13 residues. Trimming took 5 bases from V and 5 from J, leaving 12 bases between them. The CDR3: CASSQTFRYGYTF. For the CDR3, the DNA is TGTGCCAGCAGTCAGACATTTAGGTATGGCTACACCTTC.

The rearrangement links TRBV27 to TRBJ2-7; a weak D match, TRBD2 (6 bases). V was trimmed by 4 bases and J by 3 bases, leaving 10 bases between them. The length of the CDR3 is 13 residues. Per the germline V gene, CDR1 is MNHEY and CDR2 is SMNVEV (reference sequence). The CDR3: CASSSLARYEQYF. CDR3 nucleotides: TGTGCCAGCAGTTCACTAGCTCGCTACGAGCAGTACTTC.

This clone was detected only once. This chain uses TRBV5-4 with TRBJ2-5; the D gene could be TRBD1 or TRBD2 (7 bases each). The V end lost 4 bases, the J end lost 4 bases, and 14 bases lay between the germline ends. Germline assignment: CDR1 SGHNT and CDR2 YYREEE (reference sequence). This CDR3 comprises 14 residues. CDR3 in DNA: TGTGCCAGCAGCCCAGGGGGGGGGCGAGAGACCCAGTACTTC. It encodes CASSPGGGRETQYF. Full variable domain (rest looked up from reference TRBV5-4 and TRBJ2-5): ETGVTQSPTHLIKTRGQQVTLRCSSQSGHNTVSWYQQALGQGPQFIFQYYREEENGRGNFPPRFSGLQFPNYSSELNVNALELDDSALYLCASSPGGGRETQYFGPGTRLLVL.

The chain uses TRBV5-8 and TRBJ1-5, with 7 bases fitting TRBD1. Trimming at V came to 3 bases and at J to 0 bases, leaving 9 bases not matched to a gene. Germline CDR1 SGHTS, CDR2 YDEGEE. There are 17 residues in the CDR3. CDR3 bases: TGTGCCAGCAGCTGGCAGGGGGAACATTTTAGCAATCAGCCCCAGCATTTT. This translates into CASSWQGEHFSNQPQHF.

The V gene is TRBV6-5, the J gene TRBJ2-1; D is ambiguous. V lost 5 bases, J lost 7 bases, and 6 bases lay in between. This CDR3 is 11 amino acids long. Germline V lookup: CDR1 MNHEY, CDR2 SVGAGI. DNA of the CDR3: TGTGCCAGCAGTCGCGGAAATGAGCAGTTCTTC. It translates to CASSRGNEQFF.

The CDR3 DNA reads as TGTGCCAGCAGCCCTGGACTAGCGGGAGCAGGCGAGCAGTACTTC. Translating gives CASSPGLAGAGEQYF. The chain has TRBV7-9 and TRBJ2-7, with 13 nucleotides matching TRBD2. This CDR3 has 15 amino acids. Germline lookup yields CDR1 SEHNR and CDR2 FQNEAQ (reference sequence). Trimming removed 5 bases from V and 6 bases from J; junction bases left unmatched: 7.

The J gene is TRBJ2-1, the V gene TRBV7-3; maybe TRBD1 (6 bases). CDR1 and CDR2 from the germline V gene are SGHTA and FQGTGA. The CDR3 contains 13 residues. Deletions cut 5 bases from V and 4 bases from J, with 9 bases between. In DNA, the CDR3 is TGTGCCAGCAGCCAGGACAGATACAATGAGCAGTTCTTC. Translation gives CASSQDRYNEQFF.

The rearrangement links TRBV6-5 to TRBJ2-7; D is unresolved. V was trimmed by 5 bases and J by 5 bases, leaving 10 bases between them. CDR1 and CDR2 (germline): MNHEY, SVGAGI. The CDR3 has 12 residues. CDR3 in DNA: TGTGCCAGCAGTAGGGCTCGACACGAGCAGTACTTC. Protein: CASSRARHEQYF.

V gene TRBV10-2 combines with J gene TRBJ2-7; 8 positions agree with TRBD1. The junction had 9 bases not matched to a gene; V was cut back by 2 bases and J by 6 bases. This CDR3 comprises 15 residues. Germline CDR1 reads WSHSY; CDR2 reads SAAADI. DNA for the CDR3: TGCGCCAGCAGTGAGCCCCACTGGACAGGGTTCGAGCAGTACTTC. Translated, it gives CASSEPHWTGFEQYF.

V gene TRBV30 combines with J gene TRBJ2-5, with 8 bases identical to TRBD1. The V segment lost 2 bases and the J segment 4 bases; nucleotides outside the gene matches: 6. This CDR3 has 14 residues. In germline, CDR1 is GTSNPN, CDR2 SVGIG (reference sequence). DNA for the CDR3: TGTGCCTGGAGTACTCGGACAGGGACAGAGACCCAGTACTTC. Translation: CAWSTRTGTETQYF.

This clone occurred once. The CDR3 sequence: CASRRGSEEKLFF. The DNA for the CDR3 is TGTGCCAGCAGACGAGGGTCGGAGGAAAAACTGTTTTTT. The chain carries TRBV5-4 and TRBJ1-4; D gene unclear. The CDR3 length is 13 residues. V was shortened by 5 bases and J by 8 bases, with 13 bases between the two germline ends. In germline, CDR1 is SGHNT, CDR2 YYREEE (reference sequence).

J is TRBJ1-4 and V is TRBV30; 10 nucleotides agree with TRBD1. Germline V CDR1 and CDR2: GTSNPN, SVGIG (reference sequence). CDR3 length equals 15 residues. V trimming: 2 bases; J trimming: 6 bases; junction bases outside the gene matches: 6. CDR3 in amino acids: CAWSSPDRGYEKLFF. CDR3 DNA: TGTGCCTGGAGTTCACCGGACAGGGGGTATGAAAAACTGTTTTTT. Combining the CDR3 with reference TRBV30 and TRBJ1-4 gives the whole variable domain SQTIHQWPATLVQPVGSPLSLECTVEGTSNPNLYWYRQAAGRGLQLLFYSVGIGQISSEVPQNLSASRPQDRQFILSSKKLLLSDSGFYLCAWSSPDRGYEKLFFGSGTQLSVL.

The genes are TRBV4-2 and TRBJ2-7; no firm D call. Trimming removed 2 bases from V and 5 bases from J, with 7 bases in between. The CDR3 contains 12 residues. Germline values: CDR1 LGHNA, CDR2 YNFKEQ. The CDR3 nucleotides read TGTGCCAGCAGCCAAAACCCCCACGAGCAGTACTTC. It encodes CASSQNPHEQYF.

The V gene is TRBV5-1, the J gene TRBJ2-5, with D possibly TRBD1 on 5 matching bases. V was trimmed by 1 base and J by 7 bases, leaving 11 bases between them. The CDR3 extends over 13 amino acids. Germline CDR1 reads SGHRS; CDR2 reads YFSETQ. The CDR3 DNA follows: TGCGCCAGCAGCTTGTTAGGGGAAGGGACCCAGTACTTC. Its protein product is CASSLLGEGTQYF.

The gene calls are TRBV10-3 and TRBJ1-2; D unresolved. Trimming cost V 4 bases and J 3 bases, with 9 bases left between them. CDR3 length: 13 amino acids. Germline-derived CDR1 and CDR2 are ENHRY and SYGVKD. CDR3 nucleotide sequence: TGTGCCATCAGTGTTTCTGGCGACTATGGCTACACCTTC. The encoded protein is CAISVSGDYGYTF.

The V gene is TRBV27, the J gene TRBJ2-5, with 8 bases fitting TRBD1. The germline V gene has CDR1 MNHEY and CDR2 SMNVEV (reference sequence). V lost 8 bases and J lost 2; bases outside the gene matches: 1. The CDR3 consists of 12 residues. This chain's CDR3 is CASRDRQETQYF. The CDR3 coding sequence is TGTGCCAGCCGGGACAGGCAAGAGACCCAGTACTTC.

V is TRBV30 and J is TRBJ1-1, with 8 positions matching TRBD1. This CDR3 has 13 residues. Germline V gene data show CDR1 as GTSNPN and CDR2 as SVGIG (reference sequence). Losses at the gene ends were 2 bases for V and 10 bases for J; bases not matched to a gene: 9. The CDR3 sequence is CAWSPRTGRGAFF. DNA of the CDR3: TGTGCCTGGAGTCCCAGGACAGGGCGGGGAGCTTTCTTT.

The chain links TRBV10-3 to TRBJ2-3; D unresolved. The V gene's germline CDR1 is ENHRY and CDR2 SYGVKD. The V gene lost 8 bases and the J gene lost 0 bases, with 9 bases spanning the gap. This CDR3 region has 13 residues. CDR3 DNA: TGTGCCATCGGTCAGACTAGCACAGATACGCAGTATTTT. Translating gives CAIGQTSTDTQYF.

V and J are TRBV7-2 and TRBJ2-1; the D gene is possibly TRBD1 (5 bases). This CDR3 contains 15 residues. Between the trimmed V and J ends, which lost 0 bases and 2 bases, there was a span of 8 bases. Germline CDR1 SGHTA, CDR2 FQGNSA. The CDR3 DNA follows: TGTGCCAGCAGCTTAGCCATGGGGCCCTACAATGAGCAGTTCTTC. This encodes CASSLAMGPYNEQFF.

The gene calls are TRBV6-1 and TRBJ1-5, with 7 bases fitting TRBD1. The J segment lost 4 bases and the V segment lost 7 bases, leaving 10 bases of the junction unmatched. The length of the CDR3 is 15 residues. The germline CDR1 and CDR2 sequences are MNHNS and SASEGT. The CDR3, as DNA: TGTGCCAGCATCTTTGACAGGGAATTTAATCAGCCCCAGCATTTT. Translated, it gives CASIFDREFNQPQHF.